This T cell receptor (beta chain) comes out of a study of regulatory T cells in long-lasting Graves disease. The time point is: newly diagnosed GD, antithyroid drugs for less than 3 months. From PBMCs, RNA was extracted and then used to make the TCR library. Many counts were recorded for this clonotype. Antigen specificity is unknown. Findings of the study overall: Shared public clonotypes totalled some 2,500 in persistent patients, compared with about 970 in new patients. The work looked only at peripheral blood and did not look at thyroid tissue.

V shed 4 bases and J shed 2 bases, with 19 bases lying between them. Germline V CDR1 and CDR2: KGHSH, LQKENI. This CDR3 region has 17 residues. Investigators prepared the TCR beta libraries by applying iRepertoire HTBI primers and Arm-PCR of CDR3 regions. TCRdb re-called the multiplex PCR reads through MiXCR, storing one row per CDR3 protein. The sample records roughly 500,000 distinct CDR3 sequences, 12% being singletons. The sample also formed part of further work on T cells in Graves' hyperthyroidism and ophthalmopathy. Turning to that study: Ophthalmopathy and stable hyperthyroidism were told apart by a 13 V-J model.

The TCR comes from a woman in her 30s with Graves disease. The sequences come from peripheral blood mononuclear cells (PBMCs), collected at new diagnosis, from a patient treated with antithyroid drugs. This rearrangement joins TRBV18 to TRBJ2-3, with a tentative D call TRBD1 (5 bases). CDR3 loop: CASSLREQDSTTDTQYF. As DNA, the CDR3 is TGTGCCAGCTCACTCAGAGAACAGGATAGTACCACAGATACGCAGTATTTT.